The 24 T cell receptor beta chains presented below share a single source sample, sequenced in a study of T cells in localized non-small cell lung cancer. The repertoire was sequenced with immunoSEQ multiplex PCR; TCRdb's copy has only in-frame clones and lacks some. The sample shows around 25,000 clones, around 87% of them seen only once. The material was peripheral blood, obtained before any cancer treatment. The receptors were gathered from a male donor aged 60 or older with stage II squamous cell lung carcinoma.

This chain uses TRBV2 with TRBJ2-1; TRBD1 matches 8 bases. V lost 6 bases to trimming and J lost 7 bases; unmatched junction nucleotides: 5. The germline V gene has CDR1 SNHLY and CDR2 FYNNEI. CDR3 size: 13 residues. The CDR3 here is CASSPDRENEQFF. CDR3 bases: TGTGCCAGCAGCCCGGACAGGGAGAATGAGCAGTTCTTC.

The chain carries TRBV12-5 and TRBJ2-3; TRBD2 matches at 11 bases. This CDR3 is 15 amino acids long. After removal of 6 bases from V and 4 bases from J, the junction contained 6 bases not matched to a gene. Per the germline V gene, CDR1 is LGHNT and CDR2 is FRNRAP. This chain's CDR3 is CASGQGLAAPDTQYF. The DNA for the CDR3 is TGTGCTAGTGGCCAGGGACTAGCGGCCCCAGATACGCAGTATTTT.

V and J are TRBV7-9 and TRBJ1-2; D remains ambiguous. The V end lost 7 bases, the J end lost 1 base, and 7 bases lay between the germline ends. The CDR3 has 12 amino acids. Per the germline V gene, CDR1 is SEHNR and CDR2 is FQNEAQ (reference sequence). CDR3 region: CASTRINYGYTF. CDR3 bases: TGTGCCAGCACGCGGATTAACTATGGCTACACCTTC. Full variable domain (remainder filled in from reference TRBV7-9 and TRBJ1-2): DTGVSQNPRHKITKRGQNVTFRCDPISEHNRLYWYRQTLGQGPEFLTYFQNEAQLEKSRLLSDRFSAERPKGSFSTLEIQRTEQGDSAMYLCASTRINYGYTFGSGTRLTVV.

V gene TRBV9 combines with J gene TRBJ1-1; D not certain. Looked up from germline, CDR1 is SGDLS and CDR2 is YYNGEE. This CDR3 spans 13 amino acids. Trimming took off 4 bases at V and 1 base at J, with 8 bases between the two ends. The CDR3 region has the DNA TGTGCCAGCAGCACGGGCCAGAACACTGAAGCTTTCTTT. This encodes CASSTGQNTEAFF.

This chain links TRBV7-2 with TRBJ2-2; TRBD1 is a possible D gene (6 bases). The length of the CDR3 is 14 residues. The V gene's germline CDR1 is SGHTA and CDR2 FQGNSA. Trimming cost V 7 bases and J 4 bases, with 13 bases left between them. CDR3 sequence: CASISGVGTGELFF. The CDR3 DNA reads as TGTGCCAGCATTTCAGGGGTGGGCACCGGGGAGCTGTTTTTT. Complete variable domain (other parts from reference TRBV7-2 and TRBJ2-2): GAGVSQSPSNKVTEKGKDVELRCDPISGHTALYWYRQSLGQGLEFLIYFQGNSAPDKSGLPSDRFSAERTGGSVSTLTIQRTQQEDSAVYLCASISGVGTGELFFGEGSRLTVL.

The genes are TRBV30 and TRBJ2-7; a weak D match, TRBD2 (5 bases). Germline values: CDR1 GTSNPN, CDR2 SVGIG (reference sequence). CDR3 length: 15 amino acids. The ends were cut back, 2 bases at V and 0 bases at J, with 14 bases in the middle. Here the CDR3 DNA reads TGTGCCTGGAGTCCCTTCCGGGAAAGCTCCTACGAGCAGTACTTC. It is translated as CAWSPFRESSYEQYF.

The chain links TRBV30 to TRBJ2-3; D ambiguous. V lost 2 bases to trimming and J lost 6 bases, with 15 bases between them. The length of the CDR3 is 14 residues. Germline V gene data show CDR1 as GTSNPN and CDR2 as SVGIG (reference sequence). The CDR3 bases are TGTGCCTGGAGTAGTGACAACAAAGGGGATACGCAGTATTTT. Residues: CAWSSDNKGDTQYF.

The rearrangement uses TRBV7-2 and TRBJ1-3, with 9 bases lining up with TRBD1. Looked up from germline, CDR1 is SGHTA and CDR2 is FQGNSA. V trimming: 1 base; J trimming: 5 bases; junction bases outside the gene matches: 3. CDR3 length: 15 amino acids. The chain's CDR3 is CASSLGGQGRNTIYF. CDR3 in DNA: TGTGCCAGCAGCTTAGGGGGACAGGGTAGAAACACCATATATTTT.

V usage is TRBV7-3 and J usage is TRBJ2-7, with 12 bases matching TRBD1. This CDR3 contains 16 residues. J lost 2 bases, V lost 0 bases, and 2 bases had no gene match. CDR1 is SGHTA and CDR2 is FQGTGA in the germline V gene. The CDR3 DNA sequence: TGTGCCAGCAGCTTAACCGGGACAGGGGGCCCCTACGAGCAGTACTTC. Its protein product is CASSLTGTGGPYEQYF.

This clone was detected once. V gene TRBV11-1 combines with J gene TRBJ2-6; TRBD1 agrees at 9 bases. Per the germline V gene, CDR1 is SGHAT and CDR2 is FQDESV (reference sequence). With 4 bases clipped from V and 2 bases from J, the junction kept 9 bases outside the gene matches. CDR3 length: 18 residues. The CDR3, as DNA: TGTGCCAGCAGCTGGACGGGACAGGGATTTCCTGGGGCCAACGTCCTGACTTTC. This codes for CASSWTGQGFPGANVLTF.

The rearrangement links TRBV27 to TRBJ2-6; D gene uncertain. Trimming removed 7 bases from V and 0 bases from J, with 4 bases in between. The CDR3 spans 13 residues. Germline V gene sequence: CDR1 MNHEY, CDR2 SMNVEV (reference sequence). In DNA, the CDR3 is TGTGCCAGCATGTTCTCTGGGGCCAACGTCCTGACTTTC. Amino acid sequence: CASMFSGANVLTF.

The chain recombines TRBV4-2 with TRBJ2-1; TRBD2 aligns across 8 bases. This CDR3 is built from 16 residues. Germline V gene sequence: CDR1 LGHNA, CDR2 YNFKEQ. V shed 1 base, J shed 4 bases, and the junction held 6 bases outside the gene matches. CDR3 region: CASSQVGPGGYNEQFF. The CDR3 coding sequence is TGTGCCAGCAGCCAAGTGGGTCCGGGGGGGTACAATGAGCAGTTCTTC.

This clone was counted once. V gene TRBV7-2 combines with J gene TRBJ1-3, with D possibly matching TRBD1 (5 bases). Trimming stripped 6 bases from V and 0 bases from J, with 9 bases between. The CDR3 extends over 14 amino acids. Germline CDR1 is SGHTA and CDR2 is FQGNSA. The CDR3 loop is CASRAGGSGNTIYF. CDR3 DNA: TGTGCCAGCAGGGCCGGGGGCTCTGGAAACACCATATATTTT.

This clone was detected only a few times. The chain couples TRBV7-2 to TRBJ2-5, with TRBD2 matching over 10 bases. V lost 1 base to trimming and J lost 7 bases; unmatched junction nucleotides: 9. Per germline, CDR1 SGHTA and CDR2 FQGNSA. This CDR3 is 16 amino acids long. The CDR3 loop reads CASSLVSAGGPGTQYF. The CDR3 coding sequence is TGTGCCAGCAGCTTAGTGTCAGCGGGGGGGCCTGGGACCCAGTACTTC.

The chain recombines TRBV5-1 with TRBJ1-4; D unclear. The CDR3 sequence is 14 residues long. V shed 4 bases and J shed 4 bases, with 11 bases lying between them. Germline V gene lookup returns CDR1 SGHRS and CDR2 YFSETQ. The CDR3, as DNA: TGCGCCAGCAGCGTCGGGCAGTTTAATGAAAAACTGTTTTTT. Translated: CASSVGQFNEKLFF.

This clone has just a few counts. The rearrangement joins TRBV10-1 to TRBJ1-2; D may be TRBD1 (5 bases). CDR1 WNHNN and CDR2 SYGVQD come from the germline V gene (reference sequence). The CDR3 contains 13 residues. Between the trimmed V and J ends, which lost 6 bases and 6 bases, there was a span of 14 bases. CDR3 in DNA: TGCGCCAGCAGCGCCACAGGTGAGAATGGCTACACCTTC. As protein: CASSATGENGYTF.

This chain joins TRBV7-3 and TRBJ2-3; a weak D match, TRBD1 (5 bases). Germline V CDR1 and CDR2: SGHTA, FQGTGA. V lost 0 bases, J lost 4 bases, and 20 bases lay in between. This CDR3 has 18 residues. The CDR3 DNA follows: TGTGCCAGCAGCTTAACGAAGGCAGGCACCCAAGGGGCAGATACGCAGTATTTT. Translated, it gives CASSLTKAGTQGADTQYF. Using reference TRBV7-3 and TRBJ2-3 for the parts outside the CDR3, the full variable domain is GAGVSQTPSNKVTEKGKYVELRCDPISGHTALYWYRQSLGQGPEFLIYFQGTGAADDSGLPNDRFFAVRPEGSVSTLKIQRTERGDSAVYLCASSLTKAGTQGADTQYFGPGTRLTVL.

The chain combines TRBV6-4 with TRBJ1-1; 8 nucleotides agree with TRBD1. Per the germline V gene, CDR1 is MRHNA and CDR2 is SNTAGT. The V segment lost 9 bases and the J segment 1 base; nucleotides outside the gene matches: 4. CDR3 length: 13 amino acids. The CDR3 protein is CASRDRTNTEAFF. In DNA, the CDR3 is TGTGCCAGTAGGGACAGGACGAACACTGAAGCTTTCTTT.

This clone was picked up a small number of times. V is TRBV9 and J is TRBJ1-3; a possible D gene is TRBD1 (5 bases). The CDR3 consists of 13 residues. CDR1 and CDR2 (germline): SGDLS, YYNGEE. Trimming removed 7 bases at V and 0 bases at J, with 8 bases between. The CDR3 here is CASGGVSGNTIYF. CDR3 nucleotide sequence: TGTGCCAGCGGAGGGGTCTCTGGAAACACCATATATTTT.

The chain links TRBV11-3 to TRBJ1-2, with D possibly TRBD1 on 6 matching bases. The V gene's germline CDR1 is SGHNT and CDR2 YENEEA. The CDR3 contains 13 residues. Trimming pared 5 bases from V and 6 bases from J, leaving 13 bases between. The CDR3 DNA reads TGTGCCAGCAGCCCTGACAGGACTAATGGCTACACCTTC. Protein: CASSPDRTNGYTF.

The gene calls are TRBV6-6 and TRBJ2-5, with 11 bases identical to TRBD2. Germline values: CDR1 MNHNY, CDR2 SVGAGI (reference sequence). This CDR3 is 15 amino acids long. The V gene end was trimmed by 5 bases and the J gene end by 4 bases; junction bases not matched to a gene: 6. CDR3: CASSPTSGMTETQYF. The CDR3 DNA follows: TGTGCCAGCAGTCCGACTAGCGGGATGACAGAGACCCAGTACTTC.

This clone was seen just once. The chain carries TRBV13 and TRBJ1-1; 9 bases match TRBD1. Germline V gives CDR1 PRHDT, CDR2 FYEKMQ (reference sequence). V was pared by 4 bases and J by 6 bases, with 9 bases of the junction left unmatched. The CDR3 covers 15 residues. CDR3 DNA: TGTGCCAGCAGCTCATACAGGGGGCGAATCTCTGAAGCTTTCTTT. Translated, it gives CASSSYRGRISEAFF.

The chain carries TRBV7-2 and TRBJ1-2, with TRBD1 as a possible D gene (5 bases). This CDR3 has 13 amino acids. The ends were cut back, 3 bases at V and 2 bases at J, with 7 bases in the middle. Germline CDR1 is SGHTA and CDR2 is FQGNSA. CDR3 region: CASSLGQNYGYTF. The DNA for the CDR3 is TGTGCCAGCAGCTTGGGGCAGAACTATGGCTACACCTTC.

The chain joins TRBV13 to TRBJ2-1, with 7 bases fitting TRBD1. The CDR3 is made up of 17 amino acids. V lost 1 base to trimming and J lost 5 bases; unmatched junction nucleotides: 11. CDR1 and CDR2 (germline): PRHDT, FYEKMQ (reference sequence). The CDR3 spells CASSLVVDRGQDNEQFF. The CDR3 DNA sequence: TGTGCCAGCAGCTTAGTGGTCGATAGGGGGCAGGACAATGAGCAGTTCTTC.